Listed below are T cell receptor beta chains from one sample, sequenced in a study of vaccination and CD4 T cells after COVID-19. TCRdb passed the PCR reads through MiXCR, listing each CDR3 protein once. Here the sample spans roughly 2,200 distinct CDR3 sequences, 15% to 20% being singletons. No antigen has been assigned to these receptors. Sequencing was performed on CD4+ T cells from blood, cultured in vitro. These receptors were obtained from a human donor in good health. CDR3s include the opening cysteine and the closing phenylalanine or tryptophan. D genes are given only for firm matches. Size is stated for part of the rows, as once, few or many counts, or as a class when the clone is expanded.

v_gene	d_gene	j_gene	abundance	CDR3nt	CDR3aa
TRBV11-3	-	TRBJ1-6	medium-sized	TGTGCCAGCAGCTTAGATGGGGACTCACCCCTCCACTTT	CASSLDGDSPLHF
TRBV19	TRBD1	TRBJ1-5	-	TGTGCCAGTAGTATCTCCGGACAGGGGGCCTATCAGCCCCAGCATTTT	CASSISGQGAYQPQHF
TRBV6-5	-	TRBJ1-2	large	TGTGCCAGCAGTTCCCAATCCGGCCTATCGGCGGAGGCTAACTATGGCTACACCTTC	CASSSQSGLSAEANYGYTF
TRBV5-1	TRBD1	TRBJ2-3	-	TGCGCCAGCAGCTTGCGTGCGACAGGGAGCACAGATACGCAGTATTTT	CASSLRATGSTDTQYF
TRBV6-2/TRBV6-3	TRBD1	TRBJ2-7	few	TGTGCCAGCCAGAGGCCCGGGACAGGGGTCGAGCAGTACTTC	CASQRPGTGVEQYF
TRBV27	-	TRBJ2-3	medium-sized	TGTGCCAGCACCCCCACAGATACGCAGTATTTT	CASTPTDTQYF
TRBV20-1	TRBD1	TRBJ1-5	few	TGCAGTGGACGACAGGGAGACAATCAGCCCCAGCATTTT	CSGRQGDNQPQHF
TRBV19	TRBD1	TRBJ1-5	medium-sized	TGTGCCAGTAGTATAGGGGCAGGGGGCGGCAATCAGCCCCAGCATTTT	CASSIGAGGGNQPQHF
TRBV12-3/TRBV12-4	-	TRBJ2-7	-	TGTGCCAGCAGCCCTGGGGGACTTGACAGGAGCTACGAGCAGTACTTC	CASSPGGLDRSYEQYF
TRBV9	-	TRBJ2-5	-	TGTGCCAGCAGCGTAGCTCATGGGGGAGAGACCCAGTACTTC	CASSVAHGGETQYF
TRBV2	TRBD1	TRBJ1-2	-	TGTGCCAGCAGTCACCCGACAGGGATGAATAACTATGGCTACACCTTC	CASSHPTGMNNYGYTF
TRBV9	-	TRBJ2-7	few	TGTGCCAGCAGCGCTGGGGGTTCGGCCACCTACGAGCAGTACTTC	CASSAGGSATYEQYF
TRBV4-3	-	TRBJ1-2	few	TGCGCCAGCAGCCAAGAGCACAGTACGCATGGCTACACCTTC	CASSQEHSTHGYTF
TRBV5-1	TRBD1	TRBJ2-1	few	TGCGCCAGCAGCTTGGGGACAGGGGGGACCCTATACAATGAGCAGTTCTTC	CASSLGTGGTLYNEQFF